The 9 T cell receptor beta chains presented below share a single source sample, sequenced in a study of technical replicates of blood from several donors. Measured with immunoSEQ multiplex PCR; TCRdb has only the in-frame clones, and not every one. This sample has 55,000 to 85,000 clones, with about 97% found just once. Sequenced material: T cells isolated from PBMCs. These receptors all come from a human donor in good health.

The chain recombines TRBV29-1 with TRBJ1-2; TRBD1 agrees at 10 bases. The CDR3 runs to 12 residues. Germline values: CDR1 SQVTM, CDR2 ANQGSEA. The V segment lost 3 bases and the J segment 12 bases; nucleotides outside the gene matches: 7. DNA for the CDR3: TGCAGCGTTGAGGGGACAGGGGTTACTAACACCTTC. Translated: CSVEGTGVTNTF.

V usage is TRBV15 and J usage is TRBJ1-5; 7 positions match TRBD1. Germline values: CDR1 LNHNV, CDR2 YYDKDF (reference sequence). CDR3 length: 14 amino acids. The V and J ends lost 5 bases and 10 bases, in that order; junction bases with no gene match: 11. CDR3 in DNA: TGTGCCACCAGCCCCGAACTAGACAGGGTTCCCCAGCATTTT. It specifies CATSPELDRVPQHF. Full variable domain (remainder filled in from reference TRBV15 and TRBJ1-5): DAMVIQNPRYQVTQFGKPVTLSCSQTLNHNVMYWYQQKSSQAPKLLFHYYDKDFNNEADTPDNFQSRRPNTSFCFLDIRSPGLGDTAMYLCATSPELDRVPQHFGDGTRLSIL.

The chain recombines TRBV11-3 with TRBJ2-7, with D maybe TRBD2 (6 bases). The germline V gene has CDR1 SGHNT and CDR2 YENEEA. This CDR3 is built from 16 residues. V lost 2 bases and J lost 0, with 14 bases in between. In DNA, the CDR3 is TGTGCCAGCAGCTTAAACTGGCGGGAACTCTCCTACGAGCAGTACTTC. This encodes CASSLNWRELSYEQYF. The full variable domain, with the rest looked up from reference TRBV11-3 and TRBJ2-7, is EAGVVQSPRYKIIEKKQPVAFWCNPISGHNTLYWYLQNLGQGPELLIRYENEEAVDDSQLPKDRFSAERLKGVDSTLKIQPAELGDSAVYLCASSLNWRELSYEQYFGPGTRLTVT.

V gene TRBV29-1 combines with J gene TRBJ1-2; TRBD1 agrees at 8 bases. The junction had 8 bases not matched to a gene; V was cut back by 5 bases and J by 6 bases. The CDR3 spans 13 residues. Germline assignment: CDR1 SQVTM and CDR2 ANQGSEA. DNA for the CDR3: TGCAGCGTTAGGACAGGGACCACGGATGGCTACACCTTC. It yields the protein CSVRTGTTDGYTF. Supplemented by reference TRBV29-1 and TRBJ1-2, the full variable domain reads SAVISQKPSRDICQRGTSLTIQCQVDSQVTMMFWYRQQPGQSLTLIATANQGSEATYESGFVIDKFPISRPNLTFSTLTVSNMSPEDSSIYLCSVRTGTTDGYTFGSGTRLTVV.

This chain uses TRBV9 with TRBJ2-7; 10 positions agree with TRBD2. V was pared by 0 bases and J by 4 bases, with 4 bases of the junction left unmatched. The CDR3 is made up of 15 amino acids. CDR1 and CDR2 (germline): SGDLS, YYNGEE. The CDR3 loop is CASSVDSSGRYEQYF. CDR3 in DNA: TGTGCCAGCAGCGTAGACTCTAGCGGGAGATACGAGCAGTACTTC.

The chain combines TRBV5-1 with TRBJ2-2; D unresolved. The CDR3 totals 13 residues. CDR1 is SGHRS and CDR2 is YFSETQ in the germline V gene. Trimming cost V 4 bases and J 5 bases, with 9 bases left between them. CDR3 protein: CASSLVSTGELFF. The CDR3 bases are TGCGCCAGCAGCCTAGTATCAACCGGGGAGCTGTTTTTT.

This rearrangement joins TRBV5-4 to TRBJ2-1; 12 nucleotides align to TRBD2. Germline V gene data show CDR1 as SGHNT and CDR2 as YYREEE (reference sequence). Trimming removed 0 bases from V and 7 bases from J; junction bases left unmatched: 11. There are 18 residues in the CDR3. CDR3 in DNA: TGTGCCAGCAGCTTGGCCGGACTAGCGGGACCATCCGGAAATGAGCAGTTCTTC. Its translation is CASSLAGLAGPSGNEQFF.

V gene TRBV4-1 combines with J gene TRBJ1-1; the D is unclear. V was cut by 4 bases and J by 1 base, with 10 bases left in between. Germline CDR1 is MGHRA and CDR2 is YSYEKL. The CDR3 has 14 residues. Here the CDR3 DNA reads TGCGCCAGCAGCCTCCCTGAGGGGAACACTGAAGCTTTCTTT. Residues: CASSLPEGNTEAFF.

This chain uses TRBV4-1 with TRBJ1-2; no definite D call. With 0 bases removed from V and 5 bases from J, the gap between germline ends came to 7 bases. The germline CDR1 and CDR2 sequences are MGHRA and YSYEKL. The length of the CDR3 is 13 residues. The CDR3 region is CASSQDRGYGYTF. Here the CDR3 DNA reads TGCGCCAGCAGCCAAGATCGGGGTTATGGCTACACCTTC.